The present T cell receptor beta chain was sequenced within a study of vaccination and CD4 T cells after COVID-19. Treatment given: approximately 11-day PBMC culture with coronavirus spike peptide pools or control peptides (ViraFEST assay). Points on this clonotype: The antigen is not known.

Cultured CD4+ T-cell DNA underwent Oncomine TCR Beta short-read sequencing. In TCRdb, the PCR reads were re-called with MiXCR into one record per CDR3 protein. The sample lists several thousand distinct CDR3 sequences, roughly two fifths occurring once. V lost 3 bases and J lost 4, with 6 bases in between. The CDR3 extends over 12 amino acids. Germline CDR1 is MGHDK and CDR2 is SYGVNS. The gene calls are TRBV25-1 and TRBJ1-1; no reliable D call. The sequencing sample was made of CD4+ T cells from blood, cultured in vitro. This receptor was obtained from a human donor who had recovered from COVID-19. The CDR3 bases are TGTGCCAGCAGTGACGGAAGCACTGAAGCTTTCTTT. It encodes CASSDGSTEAFF.